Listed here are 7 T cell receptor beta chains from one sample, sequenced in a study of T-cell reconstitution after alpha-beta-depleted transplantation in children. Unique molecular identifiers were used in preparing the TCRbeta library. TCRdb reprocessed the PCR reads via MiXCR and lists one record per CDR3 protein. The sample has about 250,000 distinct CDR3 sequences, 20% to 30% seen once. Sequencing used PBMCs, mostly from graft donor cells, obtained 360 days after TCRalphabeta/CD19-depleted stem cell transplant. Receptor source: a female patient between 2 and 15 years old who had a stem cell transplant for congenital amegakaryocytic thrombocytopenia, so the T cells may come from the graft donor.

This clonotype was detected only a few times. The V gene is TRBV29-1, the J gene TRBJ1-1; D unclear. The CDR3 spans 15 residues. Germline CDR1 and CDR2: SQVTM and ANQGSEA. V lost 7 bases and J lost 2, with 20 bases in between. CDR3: CSGNRDTTANTEAFF. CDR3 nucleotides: TGCAGCGGCAATAGAGACACTACAGCAAACACTGAAGCTTTCTTT.

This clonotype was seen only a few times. The CDR3 bases are TGCGCCAGCAGCTTTATACAGGTCGCCGGCACAGATACGCAGTATTTT. Protein product: CASSFIQVAGTDTQYF. V gene TRBV5-1 combines with J gene TRBJ2-3, with D perhaps TRBD1 (5 bases). Germline V gene sequence: CDR1 SGHRS, CDR2 YFSETQ. V lost 2 bases, J lost 1 base, and 14 bases lay in between. CDR3 length equals 16 residues.

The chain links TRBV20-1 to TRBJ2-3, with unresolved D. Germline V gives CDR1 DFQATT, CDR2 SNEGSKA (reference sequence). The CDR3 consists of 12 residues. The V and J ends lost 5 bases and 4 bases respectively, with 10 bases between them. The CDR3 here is CSARVGADTQYF. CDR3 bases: TGCAGTGCTCGAGTAGGAGCAGATACGCAGTATTTT.

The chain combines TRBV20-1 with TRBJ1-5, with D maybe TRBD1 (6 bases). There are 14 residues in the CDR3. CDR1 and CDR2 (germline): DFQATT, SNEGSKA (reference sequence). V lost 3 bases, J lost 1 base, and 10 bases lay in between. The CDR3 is CSARGTPSNQPQHF. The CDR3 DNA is TGCAGTGCTAGGGGGACACCGAGCAATCAGCCCCAGCATTTT.

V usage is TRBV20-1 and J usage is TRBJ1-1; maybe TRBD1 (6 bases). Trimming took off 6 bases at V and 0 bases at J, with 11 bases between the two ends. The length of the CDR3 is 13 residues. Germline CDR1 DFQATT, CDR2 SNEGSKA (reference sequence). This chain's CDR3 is CSARQVLNTEAFF. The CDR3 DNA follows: TGCAGTGCCCGACAGGTTTTGAACACTGAAGCTTTCTTT.

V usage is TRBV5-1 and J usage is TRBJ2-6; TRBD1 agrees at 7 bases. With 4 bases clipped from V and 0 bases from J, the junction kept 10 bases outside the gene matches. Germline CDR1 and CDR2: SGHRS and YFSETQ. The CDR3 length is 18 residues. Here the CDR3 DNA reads TGCGCCAGCAGCGTCCCCGGGGACAGTAGCTCTGGGGCCAACGTCCTGACTTTC. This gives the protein CASSVPGDSSSGANVLTF.

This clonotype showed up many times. The CDR3 reads CASTRTGGETQYF. The CDR3 DNA follows: TGTGCCAGCACCAGGACAGGCGGAGAGACCCAGTACTTC. The chain is built from TRBV12-3 or TRBV12-4 and TRBJ2-5; TRBD1 agrees at 7 bases. The junction had 6 bases not matched to a gene; V was cut back by 7 bases and J by 4 bases. The CDR3 is 13 residues long.